This T cell receptor (beta chain) is from a study of cytomegalovirus exposure and HLA in healthy donors. Study-level information: Out of about 179 million T cells, an earlier analysis found around 120 million unique TCR beta sequences in total.

Findings of the study overall: When presence/absence was analysed, sequencing depth was taken to be roughly uniform across donors.

Details on this clone: Its antigen is as yet unknown.

The PCR used 60 Vbeta and 13 Jbeta primers. Repertoires were generated with immunoSEQ multiplex PCR, while TCRdb's copy carries only in-frame clones and drops some. The repertoire holds some 150,000 clones, with roughly 80% as singletons. The V end was cut by 2 bases, the J end by 2 bases, with 12 bases between. The CDR3 has 15 residues. Germline values: CDR1 SGHNT, CDR2 YYREEE (reference sequence). This receptor was identified in a woman aged 25 to 39 in good health and CMV-seropositive. Material for sequencing was PBMCs. The chain links TRBV5-4 to TRBJ2-3, with D perhaps matching TRBD2 (6 bases). CDR3 region: CASSLGAGYTDTQYF. CDR3 coding DNA: TGTGCCAGCAGCTTAGGGGCGGGGTACACAGATACGCAGTATTTT.